What follows is one TCR beta chain and its context. Germline V lookup: CDR1 LGHDT, CDR2 YNNKEL (reference sequence). This CDR3 comprises 18 residues. V trimming: 6 bases; J trimming: 0 bases; junction bases outside the gene matches: 13. TCRdb itself ran the 5' RACE reads through MiXCR, one entry per CDR3 protein. The data contain under 650,000 distinct CDR3 sequences, roughly 18% of them singletons. The data are from a study of T-cell memory formation after mild COVID-19. This TCR was sampled from an adult woman who had mild COVID-19 (a few samples of this study predate the infection). Cell type and time point are not known. The source material was PBMCs or a T cell subset sorted from them (not recorded which). This chain joins TRBV3-1 and TRBJ1-4; 7 positions agree with TRBD1. As DNA, the CDR3 is TGTGCCAGCAGAGAGGACAGGCGGAAAGCCTCAACTAATGAAAAACTGTTTTTT. This gives the protein CASREDRRKASTNEKLFF.